The subject of this entry is one T cell receptor (beta chain). No antigen is known for it. Qualities for individual bases were not recorded, and no much larger clone is one base off. Enrolling through a virtual design, the prospective study's participants ranged in age from roughly 18 to 95 years and lived across 24 United States geographic areas. In the prospective study, participants were assigned to cohorts based on the clinical history participants reported in a screening survey and a study questionnaire. Recovered participants in ImmuneRACE Cohort 3 were defined as having two consecutive negative NP/OP PCR tests, clearance from a healthcare professional, or resolution of symptoms. In the prospective study, mobile phlebotomists collected whole blood, serum and a nasopharyngeal or oropharyngeal swab from each participant. Participants in the prospective study had the option to provide additional blood draws and questionnaires over a roughly 2-month period. Before DNA extraction, prospective study blood samples were shipped either frozen or at room temperature.

The source of the sample is a study of blood T cell repertoires in COVID-19 (dated by TCRdb to 2019 to 2021). The study in broad terms: Collaborator samples came from the United States, Italy and Spain and covered acute and convalescent phases of COVID-19. The prospective study material was composed of cDNA or gDNA derived from T cells, B-cell-depleted T cells, or PBMCs. Subjects who had been exposed to COVID-19, were actively infected with it, or had recovered from it provided the deeply sampled blood TCRbeta repertoires that made up the dataset. The repertoires were made available in a free public database intended to serve as a resource for research on the immune response to SARS-CoV-2. Samples came from the ongoing ImmuneRACE study (first 160 participants) plus 1,254 subjects from 6 global collaborators. A de-identified subject ID, COVID-19 status, age in years and sex were almost always included in the sample metadata. Where available, HLA class I and class II types were taken from metadata supplied by the sample provider and were not determined by assay-based typing.

Summary of the overall study and its limitations: Clinical and demographic metadata were provided uncurated, with the amount varying by source and participant.

The immunoSEQ Assay, a bias-controlled multiplex PCR, was used to amplify TCRbeta CDR3 regions from genomic DNA. The paper's data handling went like this. The number of nucleated cells in each sample was estimated from the amplification of reference gene primers within the assay. To quantify the absolute abundance of each unique TCRbeta CDR3 rearrangement, sequence reads were collapsed and filtered. Productive Simpson clonality was computed per sample as the square root of Simpson's diversity index over productive rearrangements. TCRdb stores this immuneACCESS table with in-frame sequences only. Part of the clones is absent; in the studies checked, under half of the shortfall reflects unresolved V genes, and no reason is known for the rest. Clonal size and the V and J genes are those of that table, whereas D and trimming came from the DNA. The sample includes 250,000 to 350,000 clones, with approximately 92% observed a single time. The top ten clones comprise around 20% of the sample.

The cysteine opens and the phenylalanine closes a CDR3 of 15 amino acids. The CDR3 DNA has 45 bases and is translated from base 1. The germline V gene provides CDR1 SNHLY and CDR2 FYNNEI. V lost 2 bases and J lost 6 bases, and the count of bases not matched to a germline gene is 4. The specimen sequenced was PBMCs or T cells enriched from blood (not recorded which). Here the chain combines TRBV2 and TRBJ2-2; 9 bases in the junction line up with TRBD2. The sequence was collected from a woman aged 25 to 39 who had recovered from COVID-19. The CDR3 region: CASSELRGGAGELFF. DNA sequence: TGTGCCAGCAGTGAATTGCGGGGGGGCGCCGGGGAGCTGTTTTTT.